One sample yielded the 12 T cell receptor beta chains listed below, sequenced in a study of OX40 agonist ivuxolimab in advanced cancers. TCRdb's copy holds only in-frame clones and misses some; the assay was immunoSEQ multiplex PCR. The sample lists 16,000 or so clones, roughly 71% seen once, with around 11% in the top ten. Sample: CD4+ or CD8+ T cells sorted from blood, taken in a trial of the OX40 agonist ivuxolimab. The receptor source for this set is an adult with an advanced solid tumor such as melanoma, head and neck, liver or kidney cancer.

The V gene is TRBV5-6, the J gene TRBJ2-7; 10 bases are shared with TRBD1. The J segment lost 1 base and the V segment lost 5 bases, leaving 6 bases of the junction unmatched. In germline, CDR1 is SGHDT, CDR2 YYEEEE. CDR3 length equals 15 residues. In DNA form, the CDR3 reads TGTGCCAGCAGACCTGACAGGGGGCGATCCTACGAGCAGTACTTC. This sequence encodes CASRPDRGRSYEQYF.

This clone was recorded only once. V and J are TRBV7-6 and TRBJ1-5; 8 positions agree with TRBD1. CDR1 is SGHVS, CDR2 FNYEAQ, per germline. V was pared by 1 base and J by 3 bases, with 2 bases of the junction left unmatched. The length of the CDR3 is 15 residues. The CDR3: CASSLGTGFNQPQHF. CDR3 coding DNA: TGTGCCAGCAGCTTAGGGACAGGGTTCAATCAGCCCCAGCATTTT.

The chain combines TRBV4-2 with TRBJ2-7; 8 nucleotides match TRBD1. Germline lookup yields CDR1 LGHNA and CDR2 YNFKEQ. The CDR3 spans 14 residues. V dropped 3 bases and J dropped 4; count of bases not matched to a gene: 5. The CDR3 coding sequence is TGTGCCAGCAGCCAGGGGCGGACAGGGTACGAGCAGTACTTC. Protein sequence: CASSQGRTGYEQYF.

The rearrangement joins TRBV15 to TRBJ2-6, with D uncertain. Germline loops: CDR1 LNHNV, CDR2 YYDKDF (reference sequence). The CDR3 length is 17 residues. Trimming shortened V by 1 base and J by 0 bases, and 10 bases separated the two germline ends. The CDR3 here is CATSRGAGSSGANVLTF. DNA for the CDR3: TGTGCCACCAGCAGAGGGGCTGGAAGCTCTGGGGCCAACGTCCTGACTTTC.

The chain is built from TRBV7-2 and TRBJ2-7, with a weak D call TRBD1 (5 bases). V gave up 2 bases and J gave up 5 bases, with 19 bases separating them. The CDR3 has 16 residues. In germline, CDR1 is SGHTA, CDR2 FQGNSA. The CDR3 sequence: CASSLHEMAGHNEQYF. The CDR3 DNA is TGTGCCAGCAGCTTACACGAAATGGCAGGGCACAACGAGCAGTACTTC.

The rearrangement links TRBV6-1 to TRBJ2-3, with D tentatively TRBD1 or TRBD2 (5 bases each). V lost 4 bases to trimming and J lost 3 bases, with 11 bases between them. Germline CDR1 is MNHNS and CDR2 is SASEGT. CDR3 length equals 14 residues. This CDR3 reads CASSGLGVTDTQYF. The DNA for the CDR3 is TGTGCCAGCAGTGGCCTGGGGGTAACAGATACGCAGTATTTT.

The gene calls are TRBV5-6 and TRBJ2-2; D assignment may be TRBD1 or TRBD2 (7 bases each). CDR3 length equals 18 residues. Germline CDR1 and CDR2: SGHDT and YYEEEE. V lost 4 bases, J lost 5 bases, and 24 bases lay in between. This chain's CDR3 is CASSIVPYDREGTGELFF. DNA for the CDR3: TGTGCCAGCAGCATTGTGCCTTATGACAGGGAGGGGACCGGGGAGCTGTTTTTT.

Concerning this clone itself: A read error may produce the germline difference seen at one junction end. This chain joins TRBV7-7 and TRBJ2-2; 9 bases align to TRBD1. The CDR3 runs to 16 residues. Germline loops: CDR1 SSHAT, CDR2 FNYEAQ (reference sequence). The CDR3 sequence is CASSLGQGLFYGELFF. The CDR3 region has the DNA TGTGCTAGCAGCCTTGGACAGGGGCTATTCTACGGGGAGCTGTTTTTT.

This sequence joins TRBV11-2 and TRBJ2-3; D ambiguous. Trimming shortened V by 2 bases and J by 4 bases, and 4 bases separated the two germline ends. Germline V CDR1 and CDR2: SGHAT, FQNNGV. CDR3 size: 12 residues. The CDR3 region is CASSLRADTQYF. The CDR3 region has the DNA TGTGCCAGCAGCTTACGGGCAGATACGCAGTATTTT.

This clone came up once. The chain carries TRBV11-3 and TRBJ2-7; no clear D. Trimming removed 3 bases from V and 0 bases from J, with 12 bases in between. This CDR3 spans 15 amino acids. Germline CDR1 reads SGHNT; CDR2 reads YENEEA. The CDR3 coding sequence is TGTGCCAGCAGCTTGGAGCCAGGAGACTCCTACGAGCAGTACTTC. This sequence encodes CASSLEPGDSYEQYF.

This chain connects TRBV5-4 to TRBJ1-5, with 8 bases lining up with TRBD1. CDR1 SGHNT and CDR2 YYREEE come from the germline V gene (reference sequence). V gave up 2 bases and J gave up 7 bases; unmatched junction bases: 5. The CDR3 consists of 14 residues. The CDR3 DNA reads TGTGCCAGCAGCTTCGGACAGGGAGGCCAGCCCCAGCATTTT. This encodes CASSFGQGGQPQHF. The variable domain in full, with the rest retrieved from reference TRBV5-4 and TRBJ1-5, is ETGVTQSPTHLIKTRGQQVTLRCSSQSGHNTVSWYQQALGQGPQFIFQYYREEENGRGNFPPRFSGLQFPNYSSELNVNALELDDSALYLCASSFGQGGQPQHFGDGTRLSIL.

V usage is TRBV25-1 and J usage is TRBJ1-2, with D possibly matching TRBD1 (5 bases). This CDR3 is 12 amino acids long. V was clipped by 2 bases and J by 8 bases, with 9 bases between them. The V gene's germline CDR1 is MGHDK and CDR2 SYGVNS. The DNA for the CDR3 is TGTGCCAGCAGTGAAGGGGGGGGAGGCTACACCTTC. It is translated as CASSEGGGGYTF.